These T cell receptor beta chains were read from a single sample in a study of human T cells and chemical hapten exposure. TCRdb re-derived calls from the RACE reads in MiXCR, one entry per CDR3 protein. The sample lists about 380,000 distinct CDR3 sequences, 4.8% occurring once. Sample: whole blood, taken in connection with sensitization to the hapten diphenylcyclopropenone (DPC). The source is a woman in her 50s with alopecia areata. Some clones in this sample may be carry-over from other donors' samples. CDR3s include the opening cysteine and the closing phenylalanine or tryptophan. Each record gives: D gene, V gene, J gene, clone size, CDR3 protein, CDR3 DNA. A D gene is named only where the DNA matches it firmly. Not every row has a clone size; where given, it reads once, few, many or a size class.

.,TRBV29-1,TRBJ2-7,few,CSVEENIGYEQYF,TGCAGCGTTGAAGAAAATATAGGGTACGAGCAGTACTTC
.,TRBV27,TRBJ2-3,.,CASSQRGVTDTQYF,TGTGCCAGCAGTCAGAGGGGAGTGACAGATACGCAGTATTTT
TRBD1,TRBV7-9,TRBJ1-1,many,CASRDSLNTEAFF,TGTGCCAGTCGGGACAGCTTGAACACTGAAGCTTTCTTT
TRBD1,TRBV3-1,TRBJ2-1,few,CASTSRNRGLFMYEQFF,TGTGCCAGCACTTCACGTAACAGGGGGCTTTTTATGTATGAGCAGTTCTTC
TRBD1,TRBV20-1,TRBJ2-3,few,CSAMGTGRDTQYF,TGCAGTGCTATGGGGACAGGGAGAGATACGCAGTATTTT
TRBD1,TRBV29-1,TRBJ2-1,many,CSVSRTGDEQFF,TGCAGCGTCAGTCGGACAGGGGATGAGCAGTTCTTC
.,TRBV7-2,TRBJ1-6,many,CASSSAAGVGGPLHF,TGTGCCAGCAGCTCGGCGGCAGGGGTAGGTGGACCCCTCCACTTT
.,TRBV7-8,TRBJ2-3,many,CASSQPGIQDTQYF,TGTGCCAGCAGCCAACCGGGAATACAAGATACGCAGTATTTT
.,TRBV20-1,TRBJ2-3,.,CSARDPYGDTQYF,TGCAGTGCTAGAGATCCTTATGGGGATACGCAGTATTTT
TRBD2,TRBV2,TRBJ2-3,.,CASGRLAGAADTQYF,TGTGCCAGCGGAAGACTAGCGGGAGCAGCAGATACGCAGTATTTT
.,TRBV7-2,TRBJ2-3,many,CASRPDGPSTDTQYF,TGTGCCAGCAGACCGGACGGTCCTAGCACAGATACGCAGTATTTT
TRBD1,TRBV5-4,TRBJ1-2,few,CASSSKTGDYGYTF,TGTGCCAGCAGCTCCAAGACAGGGGACTATGGCTACACCTTC
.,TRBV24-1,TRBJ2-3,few,CATSDSSGDTQYF,TGTGCCACCAGTGATAGCAGCGGGGATACGCAGTATTTT